This T cell receptor beta chain is drawn from a study of monozygotic twins with inflammatory bowel disease (dated by TCRdb to about 2019). Looking at the study overall: The full study comprised about 28 monozygotic twin pairs: nine German pairs (four IBD-concordant, five IBD-discordant) and 19 IBD-discordant Danish pairs. Disease-associated traits were sought mainly through comparisons between IBD patients and their genetically identical healthy co-twins within discordant pairs. Each individual had, on average, about 151 000 unique TCRalpha sequences and 181 000 unique TCRbeta sequences available for analysis.

From each donor, an approximately 2.4 ml peripheral blood sample was collected into PAXgene tubes and kept at -80 degrees C. Without T cell sorting, total RNA was isolated from whole blood using the PAXgene blood miRNA kit on an automated QIAcube. Peripheral blood from monozygotic twin pairs concordant or discordant for inflammatory bowel disease was subjected to deep TCRalpha and TCRbeta repertoire profiling with unique molecular barcoding. Smoking habits were recorded for all twin pairs, with individuals classified as current, former or never smokers. With respect to this clonotype: Its antigen is still unknown.

For CDR1 and CDR2, the germline V gene lists SGHTA and FQGNSA. The CDR3 has 12 amino acids, counting the end cysteine and phenylalanine. The coding DNA is unavailable. The library came from 5' RACE. For each TCR library, 3,500 to 4,000 ng of total RNA was used. For each sample, cDNA synthesis with SMARTScribe reverse transcriptase was split into eight separate reactions. During cDNA synthesis, template switching introduced unique molecular identifiers that contained a 6-nucleotide sample barcode. Two nested PCRs of about 17 and 10 cycles amplified the TCRalpha and TCRbeta cDNA, and bead purification followed each PCR. Before amplification, the cDNA was treated with uracil DNA-glycosylase and purified using the QIAquick PCR purification kit. The second PCR was the step at which Illumina TruSeq-compatible adapters and sample-specific barcodes were added. Library quality and concentration were assessed using TapeStation and Qubit, and approximately 5 ng of each library was pooled. Pooled libraries were sequenced on an Illumina HiSeq2500 single-index Rapid Run with 2 x 100 bp reads and custom sequencing primers. The authors' pipeline ran thus. UMI-based consensus assembly with MiGEC version 1.2.6 was used to correct PCR and sequencing errors. V(D)J alignment, clonotype assembly and CDR3 extraction were performed with MiXCR version 2.1.1. Gene usage, clonotype sharing and MAIT/NKT TCR abundance were normalised by analysing the top 1000, 10 000 and 20 000 clonotypes per sample. After downsampling to 27 000 UMIs, diversity was calculated as the inverse Simpson index using the vegan R package. Statistical testing used paired Mann-Whitney U tests on the discordant twin pairs and applied Benjamini-Hochberg correction for multiple testing. TCRdb reprocessed the reads; each CDR3 protein sequence makes one entry, and DNA is unavailable. The V and J calls reflect TCRdb's pipeline rather than the authors' work. The table for this sample records approximately 160,000 distinct CDR3 sequences. The top ten hold roughly 7.4% of the sample.

Results the study describes overall, beyond this receptor: The results gave no support for a single strong signal or clonotype linked to IBD. Fewer clonotypes were shared with other individuals by IBD patients than by healthy twins, most markedly in patients showing signs of disease activity. The analysis was unable to tell different T cell subtypes apart. Repertoire similarity did not differ between concordant and discordant twins, possibly due to limited statistical power. Because patients received different immunosuppressive treatments, the repertoires may have picked up extra background noise and variability between individuals. IBD patients had lower TCRbeta repertoire diversity, measured by the inverse Simpson index, than their healthy co-twins.

The receptor chain draws on TRBV7-2 and TRBJ2-3; the TCRdb D gene call, TRBD2, has no DNA to confirm it. The clonotype originates from a human donor with ulcerative colitis or Crohn's disease, or a healthy co-twin of an affected twin (not recorded which). Sequenced: blood. The CDR3 protein: CASSRGPGTQYF.